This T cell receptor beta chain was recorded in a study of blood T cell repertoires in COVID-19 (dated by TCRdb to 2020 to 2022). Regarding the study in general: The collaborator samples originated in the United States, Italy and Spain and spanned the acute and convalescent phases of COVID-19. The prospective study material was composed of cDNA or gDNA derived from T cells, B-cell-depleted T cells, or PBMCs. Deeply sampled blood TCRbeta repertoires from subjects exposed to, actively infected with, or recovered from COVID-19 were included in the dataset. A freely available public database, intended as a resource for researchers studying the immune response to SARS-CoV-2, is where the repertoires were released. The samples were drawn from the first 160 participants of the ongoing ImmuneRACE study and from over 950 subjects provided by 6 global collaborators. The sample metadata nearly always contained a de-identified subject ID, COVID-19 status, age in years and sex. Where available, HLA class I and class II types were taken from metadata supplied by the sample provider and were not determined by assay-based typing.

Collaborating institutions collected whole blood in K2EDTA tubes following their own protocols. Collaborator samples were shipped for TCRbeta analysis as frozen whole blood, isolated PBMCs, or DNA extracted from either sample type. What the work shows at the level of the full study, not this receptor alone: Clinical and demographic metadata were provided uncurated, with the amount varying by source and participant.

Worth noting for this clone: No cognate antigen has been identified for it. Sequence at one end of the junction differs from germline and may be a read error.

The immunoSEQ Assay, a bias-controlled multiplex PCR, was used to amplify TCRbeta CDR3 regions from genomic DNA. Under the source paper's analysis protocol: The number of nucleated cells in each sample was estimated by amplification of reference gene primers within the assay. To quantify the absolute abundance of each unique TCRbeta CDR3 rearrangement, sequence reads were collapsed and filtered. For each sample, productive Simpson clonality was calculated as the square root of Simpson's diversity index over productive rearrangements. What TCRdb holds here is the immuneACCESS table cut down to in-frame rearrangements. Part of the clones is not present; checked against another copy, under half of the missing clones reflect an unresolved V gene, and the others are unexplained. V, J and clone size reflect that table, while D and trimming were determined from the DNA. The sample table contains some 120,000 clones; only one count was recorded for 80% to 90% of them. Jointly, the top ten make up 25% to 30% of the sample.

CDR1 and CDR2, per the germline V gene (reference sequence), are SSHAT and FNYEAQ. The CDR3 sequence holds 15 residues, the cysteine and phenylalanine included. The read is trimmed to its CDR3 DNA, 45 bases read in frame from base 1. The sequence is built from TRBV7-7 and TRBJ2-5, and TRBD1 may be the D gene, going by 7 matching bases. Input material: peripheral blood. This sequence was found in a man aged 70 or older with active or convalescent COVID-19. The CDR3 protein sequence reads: CASSLGGTAQETQYF. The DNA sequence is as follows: TGTGCTAGCAGCTTAGGCGGGACAGCCCAAGAGACCCAGTACTTC.